The rows below give T cell receptor beta chains drawn from one sample of a study of sequential checkpoint blockade in melanoma. The protocol was immunoSEQ multiplex PCR, while the TCRdb copy is restricted to in-frame clones and leaves out a portion. There are fewer than 2,000 clones in the sample; 40% to 65% occur only once, and about 27% lies in the top ten. The source was CD8+ T cells sorted from blood (inferred from file names), collected from a patient given nivolumab and ipilimumab in sequence. All receptors derive from a human patient with melanoma. Some clones in this sample may be carry-over from other donors' samples. The CDR3 runs from the conserved cysteine through the conserved F or W. D genes are given only for firm matches. Some rows have no size entry. The others give once, few or many, or a class for an expanded clone.

TGTGCCAGCCCGGACAGCAACAATGAGCAGTTCTTC | CASPDSNNEQFF | TRBJ2-1 | - | TRBV18 | -
TGTGCCAGCAGTTACAGCCCCAATGAAAAACTGTTTTTT | CASSYSPNEKLFF | TRBJ1-4 | - | TRBV6-6 | few
TGTGCCAGCAGTCCGAGACAGGGGGATAACTATGGCTACACCTTC | CASSPRQGDNYGYTF | TRBJ1-2 | TRBD1 | TRBV6-4 | -
TGTGCCAGCAGTTTATCCAGCGGCTACGAGCAGTACTTC | CASSLSSGYEQYF | TRBJ2-7 | - | TRBV27 | few
TGTGCCAGCAGCCCCTTCGGGTCCTACAATGAGCAGTTCTTC | CASSPFGSYNEQFF | TRBJ2-1 | - | TRBV7-2 | -
TGCAGCGTTGAGGGTGACAGGAGATCAGATACGCAGTATTTT | CSVEGDRRSDTQYF | TRBJ2-3 | - | TRBV29-1 | -
TGTGCCAGCAGGACTACAGGGTTTGGAAACACCATATATTTT | CASRTTGFGNTIYF | TRBJ1-3 | - | TRBV11-2 | -
TGTGCCAGCAAACCCGGGACTCTCGCCTACGAGCAGTACTTC | CASKPGTLAYEQYF | TRBJ2-7 | - | TRBV6-5 | once
TGTGCCAGCAGTTTATCTGCCGGACTCCCCAATCAGCCCCAGCATTTT | CASSLSAGLPNQPQHF | TRBJ1-5 | - | TRBV27 | -
TGTGCCAGCACCAAACGGGGGGACTTAACCTACGAGCAGTACTTC | CASTKRGDLTYEQYF | TRBJ2-7 | TRBD2 | TRBV6-1 | few
TGTGCCAGCAGTGAAGCGTTGGGAGACGCTGGAAACACCATATATTTT | CASSEALGDAGNTIYF | TRBJ1-3 | - | TRBV6-1 | medium-sized
TGTGCCAGCAGCCAACCAGCGGGGGCTCTCCCGAATACGCAGTATTTT | CASSQPAGALPNTQYF | TRBJ2-3 | TRBD2 | TRBV7-2 | -
TGTGCCAGCAGCTCACCGACAGGGGGCGATGTGGCAGATACGCAGTATTTT | CASSSPTGGDVADTQYF | TRBJ2-3 | TRBD1 | TRBV5-6 | once
TGTGCCAGCAGCGTCTCGGGACTAGCCGGAGAGACCCAGTACTTC | CASSVSGLAGETQYF | TRBJ2-5 | TRBD2 | TRBV7-9 | -
TGTGCCAGCAGCCCCGGACTAGCGGGAGCCAATGAGCAGTTCTTC | CASSPGLAGANEQFF | TRBJ2-1 | TRBD2 | TRBV7-2 | -
TGTGCCAGCAGTGACGGGGGCGCGGATGAGCAGTTCTTC | CASSDGGADEQFF | TRBJ2-1 | - | TRBV6-4 | -
TGCGCCAGCAGCGACCGGACAGGGATTAATGAAAAACTGTTTTTT | CASSDRTGINEKLFF | TRBJ1-4 | TRBD1 | TRBV4-3 | -
TGTGCCAGCAGCGTAACCGGGGACAGTACCTACGAGCAGTACTTC | CASSVTGDSTYEQYF | TRBJ2-7 | TRBD1 | TRBV9 | -
TGCGCCAGCAGGACAGGGTATCGGGATGGCTACACCTTC | CASRTGYRDGYTF | TRBJ1-2 | TRBD1 | TRBV4-1 | -
TGTGCCAGTAGTATAGTTCCAGGGTCGAACACTGAAGCTTTCTTT | CASSIVPGSNTEAFF | TRBJ1-1 | - | TRBV19 | -
TGTGCCACCACCGGGGGGCCCTACGAGCAGTACTTC | CATTGGPYEQYF | TRBJ2-7 | - | TRBV6-6 | -
TGTGCCAGCAGCCCCTGGACTAGCGGGGGGAAGACCCAGTACTTC | CASSPWTSGGKTQYF | TRBJ2-5 | TRBD2 | TRBV11-2 | once
TGTGCCAGCAGCCCCGGGACAGGGAATGAAAAACTGTTTTTT | CASSPGTGNEKLFF | TRBJ1-4 | TRBD1 | TRBV7-9 | few
TGCGCCAGCAGCTCATGGGAGAACTCCTACGAGCAGTACTTC | CASSSWENSYEQYF | TRBJ2-7 | - | TRBV5-1 | -
TGTGCCAGCAGTGAAGCAACGGGGGGTGTTCAGCCCCAGCATTTT | CASSEATGGVQPQHF | TRBJ1-5 | - | TRBV6-1 | few
TGTGCCAGCATCCCCCGGGGGGGCCGTCTCTTCGAGCAGTACTTC | CASIPRGGRLFEQYF | TRBJ2-7 | TRBD2 | TRBV7-9 | -
TGTGCCAGCAGAATGCAGGGGGGCCTAGCCTACGAGCAGTACTTC | CASRMQGGLAYEQYF | TRBJ2-7 | - | TRBV10-3 | few
TGTGCCAGCAGCGTAGGGGAGGGGTCACCCCTCCACTTT | CASSVGEGSPLHF | TRBJ1-6 | - | TRBV9 | -
TGTGCCAGCGCCGGGACAGCCAGCACAGATACGCAGTATTTT | CASAGTASTDTQYF | TRBJ2-3 | TRBD1 | TRBV6-6 | -
TGTGCCAGCAGCTTGGGGGCAGGGGAAAACATTCAGTACTTC | CASSLGAGENIQYF | TRBJ2-4 | - | TRBV5-6 | -
TGTGCCAGCAGCCTCGGACAGGTGAACACTGAAGCTTTCTTT | CASSLGQVNTEAFF | TRBJ1-1 | TRBD1 | TRBV4-2 | -
TGTGCCAGCAGGAAAGACACCATGAACACTGAAGCTTTCTTT | CASRKDTMNTEAFF | TRBJ1-1 | - | TRBV6-5 | -
TGTGCCTTTGTGGGGGGTGAGCAGTTCTTC | CAFVGGEQFF | TRBJ2-1 | - | TRBV30 | once
TGTGCCAGTAGTAAAACAGCGAACACTGAAGCTTTCTTT | CASSKTANTEAFF | TRBJ1-1 | - | TRBV19 | -
TGTGCCAGCAGCGTAGGTTCGGGGAGTAATGAAAAACTGTTTTTT | CASSVGSGSNEKLFF | TRBJ1-4 | - | TRBV9 | -
TGTGCCAGCAGCCCCTTCCAGGCCCCTAATGAAAAACTGTTTTTT | CASSPFQAPNEKLFF | TRBJ1-4 | - | TRBV7-9 | -
TGTGCCAGCAGCTTAGGGGGGGACCTCCGGCCCCAGCATTTT | CASSLGGDLRPQHF | TRBJ1-5 | - | TRBV7-9 | -
TGTGCCAGCAGTGGGGACAGGGGAGGCGGGCAGTACTTC | CASSGDRGGGQYF | TRBJ2-7 | TRBD1 | TRBV6-1 | -
TGTGCCAGCAGCCAACAGGGGAGTAGCAATCAGCCCCAGCATTTT | CASSQQGSSNQPQHF | TRBJ1-5 | TRBD1 | TRBV13 | -
TGCAGCGTTGATTATCAGGGGTGCTGCTACACCTTC | CSVDYQGCCYTF | TRBJ1-2 | - | TRBV29-1 | few
TGTGCCAGCAGTCTCACAGGGTTGGCTGAAGCTTTCTTT | CASSLTGLAEAFF | TRBJ1-1 | - | TRBV28 | -